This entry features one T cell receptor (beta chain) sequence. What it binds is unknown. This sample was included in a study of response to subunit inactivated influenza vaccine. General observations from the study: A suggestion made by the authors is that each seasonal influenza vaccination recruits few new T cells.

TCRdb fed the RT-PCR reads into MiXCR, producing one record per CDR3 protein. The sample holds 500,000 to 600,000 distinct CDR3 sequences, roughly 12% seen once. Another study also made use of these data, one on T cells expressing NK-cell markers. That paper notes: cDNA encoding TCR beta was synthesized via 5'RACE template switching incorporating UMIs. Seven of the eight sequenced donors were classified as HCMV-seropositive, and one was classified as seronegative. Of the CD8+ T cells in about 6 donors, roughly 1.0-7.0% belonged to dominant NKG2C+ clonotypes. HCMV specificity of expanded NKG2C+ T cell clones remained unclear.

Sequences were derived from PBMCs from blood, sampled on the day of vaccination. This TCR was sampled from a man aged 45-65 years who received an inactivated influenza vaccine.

The CDR3 sequence is CASSYWTSGTPLGGELFF. The CDR3 DNA reads as TGCGCCAGCAGCTACTGGACTAGCGGGACCCCTTTGGGCGGGGAGCTGTTTTTT. The V call is TRBV5-1, the J call TRBJ2-2; TRBD2 agrees at 12 bases. Germline values: CDR1 SGHRS, CDR2 YFSETQ. The CDR3 has 18 residues. Trimming cost V 3 bases and J 7 bases; bases outside gene matches: 13.